The 25 T cell receptor beta chains presented below share a single source sample, sequenced in a study of OX40 agonist ivuxolimab in advanced cancers. This table comes from immunoSEQ multiplex PCR, and its TCRdb copy is limited to in-frame clones, with some not included. The sample holds some 45,000 clones, approximately 91% seen once. The input for sequencing was CD4+ or CD8+ T cells sorted from blood, taken in a trial of the OX40 agonist ivuxolimab. These receptors all stem from an adult with an advanced solid tumor such as melanoma, head and neck, liver or kidney cancer.

The J gene is TRBJ2-7, the V gene TRBV2, with a possible D match to TRBD1 (6 bases). Germline assignment: CDR1 SNHLY and CDR2 FYNNEI. The CDR3 spans 13 residues. V gave up 7 bases and J gave up 1 base, with 11 bases separating them. The CDR3 DNA reads TGTGCCAGCAATGAGCAGGGGTCCTACGAGCAGTACTTC. Translated, it gives CASNEQGSYEQYF.

The gene calls are TRBV7-3 and TRBJ2-1, with 8 bases identical to TRBD1. This CDR3 contains 19 residues. V lost 2 bases and J lost 4; bases outside the gene matches: 16. Germline lookup yields CDR1 SGHTA and CDR2 FQGTGA. The CDR3 bases are TGTGCCAGCAGCTTACGGGGACCGGGACAGGTGGTTCAATACAATGAGCAGTTCTTC. It is translated as CASSLRGPGQVVQYNEQFF.

The rearrangement uses TRBV21-1 and TRBJ2-4; the table's D call TRBD1 went unverified against the DNA. TRBV21-1 has pseudogene status. CDR3 length: 9 residues. CDR3 DNA sequence: TGTGCCAGCAGCGCCCTCAGGTACTTC. Its protein is CASSALRYF.

The V gene is TRBV27, the J gene TRBJ2-3, with 7 bases that match TRBD1. Germline lookup yields CDR1 MNHEY and CDR2 SMNVEV (reference sequence). The J segment lost 1 base and the V segment lost 6 bases, leaving 10 bases of the junction unmatched. The CDR3 covers 16 residues. CDR3 region: CASSGPNRGGTDTQYF. CDR3 coding DNA: TGTGCCAGCAGCGGGCCGAACAGGGGAGGCACAGATACGCAGTATTTT.

This clone showed up just once. This chain links TRBV27 with TRBJ1-5, with 7 bases lining up with TRBD1. Germline V gives CDR1 MNHEY, CDR2 SMNVEV (reference sequence). CDR3 length: 14 amino acids. J gave up 4 bases and V 6 bases, and 6 bases lay outside the gene matches. The chain's CDR3 is CASRPLDRNQPQHF. The DNA for the CDR3 is TGTGCCAGCAGGCCCCTGGACAGGAATCAGCCCCAGCATTTT.

In its sample, this clone was seen once. Here the CDR3 DNA reads TGTGCCAGCAGTTTCCAGCGGGGCTACAATGAGCAGTTCTTC. Translation gives CASSFQRGYNEQFF. The chain joins TRBV2 to TRBJ2-1; the match to TRBD2 covers 7 bases. CDR1 and CDR2 (germline): SNHLY, FYNNEI. The J segment lost 3 bases and the V segment lost 5 bases, leaving 4 bases of the junction unmatched. This CDR3 is built from 14 residues.

By sample share, this clone is large. In DNA form, the CDR3 reads TGTGCCAGCAGTCCGGGCGCGGGGGGCATATACGAGCAGTACTTC. It codes for CASSPGAGGIYEQYF. J is TRBJ2-7 and V is TRBV6-5; TRBD2 matches 8 bases. Germline values: CDR1 MNHEY, CDR2 SVGAGI. The CDR3 covers 15 residues. V lost 5 bases to trimming and J lost 4 bases; unmatched junction nucleotides: 10.

This clone appeared a single time. The chain joins TRBV27 to TRBJ2-7; 7 bases fit TRBD1. Germline V gene lookup returns CDR1 MNHEY and CDR2 SMNVEV (reference sequence). V was clipped by 5 bases and J by 4 bases; unmatched bases: 14. The CDR3 totals 16 residues. The CDR3 region is CASSKQPGQLFYEQYF. The CDR3 DNA follows: TGTGCCAGCAGTAAGCAGCCGGGACAGCTTTTTTACGAGCAGTACTTC.

This clone was found once. The rearrangement links TRBV4-2 to TRBJ2-7; 8 bases are shared with TRBD2. Germline V lookup: CDR1 LGHNA, CDR2 YNFKEQ. With V trimmed by 0 bases and J by 7 bases, 11 bases remained unmatched. There are 16 residues in the CDR3. CDR3 sequence reads: CASSQDFSGSYSEQYF. CDR3 coding DNA: TGTGCCAGCAGCCAAGATTTCAGCGGGAGTTATTCTGAGCAGTACTTC.

The chain joins TRBV5-1 to TRBJ2-5; TRBD1 is a possible D gene (7 bases). The V gene lost 4 bases and the J gene lost 5 bases, with 30 bases spanning the gap. The CDR3 loop spans 19 amino acids. Germline CDR1 SGHRS, CDR2 YFSETQ. CDR3 in DNA: TGCGCCAGCAGCAACCCCCGACAGGGACCCGACCTGAGCGGGGAGACCCAGTACTTC. It yields the protein CASSNPRQGPDLSGETQYF.

The chain uses TRBV19 and TRBJ1-5; D is perhaps TRBD1 (5 bases). This CDR3 has 13 amino acids. Between the trimmed V and J ends, which lost 6 bases and 6 bases, there was a span of 12 bases. Germline CDR1 LNHDA, CDR2 SQIVND (reference sequence). The CDR3 DNA reads as TGTGCCAGTAGCACCTCAGGGCTTCAGCCCCAGCATTTT. This encodes CASSTSGLQPQHF.

V usage is TRBV2 and J usage is TRBJ1-5; D is unclear. V shed 2 bases and J shed 4 bases, with 3 bases lying between them. Germline lookup yields CDR1 SNHLY and CDR2 FYNNEI. CDR3 length: 12 residues. The CDR3 loop reads CASSEPNQPQHF. DNA for the CDR3: TGTGCCAGCAGTGAACCGAATCAGCCCCAGCATTTT.

The chain is built from TRBV5-6 and TRBJ2-2, with D uncertain. The V gene's germline CDR1 is SGHDT and CDR2 YYEEEE. Trimming cost V 1 base and J 2 bases, with 6 bases left between them. The CDR3 covers 14 residues. As DNA, the CDR3 is TGTGCCAGCAGCTTGAGAAGAAACACCGGGGAGCTGTTTTTT. Residues: CASSLRRNTGELFF.

V and J are TRBV5-6 and TRBJ2-7; D gene unclear. The CDR3 has 13 residues. With 1 base removed from V and 2 bases from J, the gap between germline ends came to 7 bases. From germline, CDR1 is SGHDT and CDR2 YYEEEE. CDR3 sequence reads: CASSLTIPYEQYF. CDR3 DNA: TGTGCCAGCAGCTTGACCATACCCTACGAGCAGTACTTC.

This chain links TRBV27 with TRBJ2-7; the match to TRBD2 covers 8 bases. The V gene's germline CDR1 is MNHEY and CDR2 SMNVEV (reference sequence). The CDR3 length is 16 residues. Losses at the gene ends were 5 bases for V and 6 bases for J; bases not matched to a gene: 15. In DNA form, the CDR3 reads TGTGCCAGCAGTCCCACTTACGGGGGAGCGGGGGTCGAGCAGTACTTC. This sequence encodes CASSPTYGGAGVEQYF.

V usage is TRBV28 and J usage is TRBJ1-3; D may be TRBD1 (5 bases). The CDR3 covers 15 residues. V dropped 5 bases and J dropped 2 bases, with 13 bases sitting between them. Germline loops: CDR1 MDHEN, CDR2 SYDVKM. The CDR3 DNA sequence: TGTGCCAGCAGTCCCCCAGGGACTCCTGGAAACACCATATATTTT. Translating gives CASSPPGTPGNTIYF.

The chain joins TRBV19 to TRBJ2-7; D uncertain. The CDR3 is 14 amino acids. Germline CDR1 reads LNHDA; CDR2 reads SQIVND (reference sequence). Trimming removed 6 bases from V and 0 bases from J, with 12 bases in between. CDR3 protein: CASSLRHPSYEQYF. CDR3 nucleotide sequence: TGTGCCAGTAGCCTTCGACACCCCTCCTACGAGCAGTACTTC.

The V gene is TRBV5-6, the J gene TRBJ2-5; 8 bases agree with TRBD2. CDR1 is SGHDT, CDR2 YYEEEE, per germline. With V trimmed by 1 base and J by 2 bases, 7 bases remained unmatched. The CDR3 contains 16 residues. The CDR3 DNA is TGTGCCAGCAGCTTGTCGTTATTAGCGGGACAAGAGACCCAGTACTTC. It yields the protein CASSLSLLAGQETQYF.

The chain joins TRBV6-1 to TRBJ1-4; 8 bases match TRBD1. The germline gives CDR1 MNHNS, CDR2 SASEGT. Trimming took 2 bases from V and 8 from J; bases not matched to a gene: 4. The CDR3 extends over 14 amino acids. CDR3 in amino acids: CASSESGQGEKLFF. Written as DNA, the CDR3 is TGTGCCAGCAGTGAATCAGGACAGGGAGAAAAACTGTTTTTT.

The J gene is TRBJ2-1, the V gene TRBV11-1, with 10 bases aligning to TRBD2. This CDR3 spans 17 amino acids. Trimming at V came to 4 bases and at J to 7 bases, leaving 13 bases not matched to a gene. The germline V gene has CDR1 SGHAT and CDR2 FQDESV (reference sequence). CDR3 region: CASSSGPSSGGYNEQFF. Written as DNA, the CDR3 is TGTGCCAGCAGCTCGGGACCTTCTAGCGGGGGTTATAATGAGCAGTTCTTC.

This clone has more than one count but fewer than ten. CDR3 sequence: CASSRTESGANVLTF. The DNA for the CDR3 is TGTGCCAGCAGCCGGACGGAATCTGGGGCCAACGTCCTGACTTTC. V usage is TRBV7-9 and J usage is TRBJ2-6; D is ambiguous. The CDR3 runs to 15 residues. The germline V and J ends were trimmed by 5 bases and 1 base, with 9 bases remaining between them. Germline CDR1 and CDR2: SEHNR and FQNEAQ (reference sequence).

This clone was counted only a few times. The chain recombines TRBV27 with TRBJ1-1; D may be TRBD1 (5 bases). With 2 bases removed from V and 6 bases from J, the gap between germline ends came to 13 bases. This CDR3 is built from 14 residues. Germline values: CDR1 MNHEY, CDR2 SMNVEV (reference sequence). Here the CDR3 reads CASSLAGPVAEAFF. The CDR3 DNA follows: TGTGCCAGCAGTTTAGCAGGGCCGGTGGCTGAAGCTTTCTTT.

V is TRBV28 and J is TRBJ1-5, with D unclear. Germline assignment: CDR1 MDHEN and CDR2 SYDVKM. The germline V and J ends were trimmed by 5 bases and 2 bases, with 10 bases remaining between them. The CDR3 length is 14 residues. CDR3 in DNA: TGTGCCAGCAGTGAAGGGTCGGGCAATCAGCCCCAGCATTTT. The encoded protein is CASSEGSGNQPQHF.

The rearrangement joins TRBV6-1 to TRBJ2-7; no reliable D call. Germline V lookup: CDR1 MNHNS, CDR2 SASEGT. V was clipped by 1 base and J by 5 bases, with 12 bases between them. This CDR3 is built from 14 residues. CDR3 nucleotide sequence: TGTGCCAGCAGTGAAGGCGGCAGCCTAGACGAGCAGTACTTC. Its translation is CASSEGGSLDEQYF.

This clone was counted a few times. V is TRBV7-9 and J is TRBJ2-7; no definite D call. The CDR3 extends over 12 amino acids. V was shortened by 4 bases and J by 6 bases, with 10 bases between the two germline ends. From germline, CDR1 is SEHNR and CDR2 FQNEAQ (reference sequence). CDR3 protein: CASSSGPAEQYF. The CDR3 DNA reads TGTGCCAGCAGCTCCGGACCTGCCGAGCAGTACTTC.